This T cell receptor beta chain was observed in a study of technical replicates of blood from a handful of donors. The V gene's germline CDR1 is MNHNY and CDR2 SVGAGI (reference sequence). V dropped 4 bases and J dropped 2; count of bases not matched to a gene: 4. The CDR3 covers 15 residues. Using immunoSEQ multiplex PCR, the repertoire was profiled, and TCRdb retains in-frame clones only, with some absent. The table includes almost 70,000 clones, approximately 91% detected once. The receptor was derived from a human donor in good health. Some clones in this sample may be carry-over from other donors' samples. The chain couples TRBV6-6 to TRBJ2-7; 11 nucleotides match TRBD1. Sequencing was performed on PBMCs. CDR3 coding DNA: TGTGCCAGCAGTTCGAGGGACAGGGGGGCCTACGAGCAGTACTTC. Amino acid sequence: CASSSRDRGAYEQYF.